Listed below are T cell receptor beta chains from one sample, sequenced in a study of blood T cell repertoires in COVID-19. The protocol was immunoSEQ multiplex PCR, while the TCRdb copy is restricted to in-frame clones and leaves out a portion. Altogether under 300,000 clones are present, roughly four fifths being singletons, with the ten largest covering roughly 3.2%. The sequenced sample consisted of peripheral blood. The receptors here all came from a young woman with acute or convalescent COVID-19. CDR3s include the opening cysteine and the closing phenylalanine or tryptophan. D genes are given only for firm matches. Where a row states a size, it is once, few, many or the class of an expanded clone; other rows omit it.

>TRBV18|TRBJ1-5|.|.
TGTGCCAGCTCACCAGAGGCGGGTTGGCCCCAGCATTTT
CASSPEAGWPQHF
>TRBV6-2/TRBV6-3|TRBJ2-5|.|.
TGTGCCAGCAGCCAGGGGCGATCCGGAACCCAGTACTTC
CASSQGRSGTQYF
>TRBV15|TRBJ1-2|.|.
TGTGCCACCAGCAGAGGGGGCACTGTAAACGACTATGGCTACACCTTC
CATSRGGTVNDYGYTF
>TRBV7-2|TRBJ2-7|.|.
TGTGCCAGCAGCTTTAGTTACAGCGGTAGCTCCTACGAGCAGTACTTC
CASSFSYSGSSYEQYF
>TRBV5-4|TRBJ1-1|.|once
TGTGCCAGCAGCCGTACTACTCCAGGGTCCGGCACTGAAGCTTTCTTT
CASSRTTPGSGTEAFF
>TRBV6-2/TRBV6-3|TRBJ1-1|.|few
TGTGCCAGCAGTTACCCACAGGGATACACTGAAGCTTTCTTT
CASSYPQGYTEAFF
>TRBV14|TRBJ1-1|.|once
TGTGCCAGCAGCCAAGGGCCGGGCAGTCCGAGAGAGGGGAACACTGAAGCTTTCTTT
CASSQGPGSPREGNTEAFF
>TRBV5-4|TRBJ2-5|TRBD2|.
TGTGCCAGCAGCTTGGACACGGGGGGTCGCCAAGAGACCCAGTACTTC
CASSLDTGGRQETQYF
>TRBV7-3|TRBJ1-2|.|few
TGTGCCAGCAGCTTAACAGGGGTTGGCTACACCTTC
CASSLTGVGYTF
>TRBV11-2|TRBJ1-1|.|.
TGTGCCAGCAGCTTAGAGGAGGATCTTATGAACACTGAAGCTTTCTTT
CASSLEEDLMNTEAFF
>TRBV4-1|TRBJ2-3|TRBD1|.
TGCGCCAGCAGCCTCACTCGGGACAGGGAAACAGATACGCAGTATTTT
CASSLTRDRETDTQYF
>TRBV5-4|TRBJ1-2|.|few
TGTGCCAGCAGCTTGTTCAGGTCCGATTCCTATGGCTACACCTTC
CASSLFRSDSYGYTF
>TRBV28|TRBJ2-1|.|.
TGTGCCAGCAGTTTACAGAGCTGGCGGGAAGGGAATGAGCAGTTCTTC
CASSLQSWREGNEQFF
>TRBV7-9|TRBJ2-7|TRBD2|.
TGTGCCAGCAGCTTAGTACGTGAACTAGCGGGAGGAGGGGGTTACGAGCAGTACTTC
CASSLVRELAGGGGYEQYF
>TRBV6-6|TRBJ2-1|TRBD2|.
TGTGCCAGCAGTCCCTCGGGGGCTAGCGGGAGATCGTGGGTAGGCTCCTACAATGAGCAGTTCTTC
CASSPSGASGRSWVGSYNEQFF
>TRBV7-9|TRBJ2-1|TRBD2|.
TGTGCCAGCAGCACCCACACTAGCGGTACCTACAATGAGCAGTTCTTC
CASSTHTSGTYNEQFF
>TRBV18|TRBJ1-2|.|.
TGTGCCAGCTCACCACCGAACTATCAAGACAGTAACTATGGCTACACCTTC
CASSPPNYQDSNYGYTF
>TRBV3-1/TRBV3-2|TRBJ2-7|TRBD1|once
TGTGCCAGCAGCCAGGGACAGCTGATTAAGGAGCAGTACTTC
CASSQGQLIKEQYF
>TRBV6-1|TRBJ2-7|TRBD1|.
TGTGCCAGCAGTGAAGGACAGGGGGGAGTTTACGAGCAGTACTTC
CASSEGQGGVYEQYF
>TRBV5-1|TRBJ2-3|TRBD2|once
TGCGCCAGCAGCTGGAAACTAGCGGGAGGCACAGATACGCAGTATTTT
CASSWKLAGGTDTQYF
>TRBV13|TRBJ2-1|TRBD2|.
TGTGCCAGCAGCCCCCGCCTAGCGGGAGGAGAGGATGAGCAGTTCTTC
CASSPRLAGGEDEQFF
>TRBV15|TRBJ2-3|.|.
TGTGCCACCAGCAGAGAGTCTAGAGCCGATACGCAGTATTTT
CATSRESRADTQYF
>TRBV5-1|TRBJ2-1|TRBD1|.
TGCGCCAGCAGCTTGAAGGACAGGGTCTACAATGAGCAGTTCTTC
CASSLKDRVYNEQFF
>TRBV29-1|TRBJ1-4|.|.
TGCAGCGTTGCCCCGTGGCAGTCCGAGGGTAATGAAAAACTGTTTTTT
CSVAPWQSEGNEKLFF
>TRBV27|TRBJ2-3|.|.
TGTGCCAGCAGTTTAGGGAGGGATACGCAGTATTTT
CASSLGRDTQYF
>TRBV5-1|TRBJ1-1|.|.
TGCGCCAGCAGCATTCCTGACAGAGTGAACACTGAAGCTTTCTTT
CASSIPDRVNTEAFF
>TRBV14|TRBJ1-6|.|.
TGTGCCAGCAGCCAACTCCTCTATAATTCACCCCTCCACTTT
CASSQLLYNSPLHF
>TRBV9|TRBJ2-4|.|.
TGTGCCAGCAGCGTAGGAGGCAACCAAGCCAAAAACATTCAGTACTTC
CASSVGGNQAKNIQYF
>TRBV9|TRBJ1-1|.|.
TGTGCCAGCAGCGCCTACAGTGGGTTCACTGAAGCTTTCTTT
CASSAYSGFTEAFF
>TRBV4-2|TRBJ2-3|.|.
TGTGCCAGCAGCCAAGATGGCGCAGGGTCTGGTACGCAGTATTTT
CASSQDGAGSGTQYF
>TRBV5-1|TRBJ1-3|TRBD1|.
TGCGCCAGCAGCTTGGGACAGGGGGCGGACACCATATATTTT
CASSLGQGADTIYF
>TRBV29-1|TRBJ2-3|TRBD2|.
TGCAGCGGAAGACTAGCGGGCGGCACAGATACGCAGTATTTT
CSGRLAGGTDTQYF
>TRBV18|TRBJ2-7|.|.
TGTGCCAGCTCACCTTATTCGGACAGCTCCTACGAGCAGTACTTC
CASSPYSDSSYEQYF
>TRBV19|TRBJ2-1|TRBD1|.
TGTGCCAGTAGTCCTCGACAGGGGAGCTCCTACAATGAGCAGTTCTTC
CASSPRQGSSYNEQFF
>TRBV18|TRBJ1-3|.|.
TGTGCCAGCTCACCACAGGACAGCTCTGGAAACACCATATATTTT
CASSPQDSSGNTIYF
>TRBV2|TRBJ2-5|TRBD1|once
TGTGCCAGCAGTGGATCGACAGGGTATCAAGAGACCCAGTACTTC
CASSGSTGYQETQYF
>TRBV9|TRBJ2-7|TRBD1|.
TGTGCCAGCAGCACCCGACAGGGGGCTGAAACGGTCGAGCAGTACTTC
CASSTRQGAETVEQYF
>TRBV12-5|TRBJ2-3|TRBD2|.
TGTGCTAGTGGTTCGAAGATTAGCGGGAGTGATACGCAGTATTTT
CASGSKISGSDTQYF
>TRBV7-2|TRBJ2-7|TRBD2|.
TGTGCCAGCAGCTTGGCGGGAGACAGTTCCTACGAGCAGTACTTC
CASSLAGDSSYEQYF
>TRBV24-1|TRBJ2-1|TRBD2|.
TGTGCCACCAGTGATTTCCCGGGGGGGCGGGGAGACAATGAGCAGTTCTTC
CATSDFPGGRGDNEQFF
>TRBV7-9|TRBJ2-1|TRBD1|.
TGTGCCAGCAGCTTATCAGGACAGGGATTATATGGGCAGTTCTTC
CASSLSGQGLYGQFF
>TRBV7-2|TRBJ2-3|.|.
TGTGCCAGCAGCTTAGTATCGGGGTTCACAGATACGCAGTATTTT
CASSLVSGFTDTQYF
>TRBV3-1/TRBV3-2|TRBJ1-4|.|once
TGTGCCAGCAGCCCCGGGTCATGGGAGTCTAATGAAAAACTGTTTTTT
CASSPGSWESNEKLFF
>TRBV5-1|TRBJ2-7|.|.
TGCGCCAGCAGCTTGACGGGTTACGAGCAGTACTTC
CASSLTGYEQYF
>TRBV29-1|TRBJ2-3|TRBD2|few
TGCAGCGTGCGGAGACTAGCGGCAGATACGCAGTATTTT
CSVRRLAADTQYF
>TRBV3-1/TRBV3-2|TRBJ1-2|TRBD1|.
TGTGCCAGCAGCCAAGATCCCGGGACAGGGCGTTACTTC
CASSQDPGTGRYF
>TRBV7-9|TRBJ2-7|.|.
TGTGCCAGCAGCTTAACAGGGTTTTCCTACGAGCAGTACTTC
CASSLTGFSYEQYF